This is a list of T cell receptor beta chains from one sample in a study of cytomegalovirus exposure and HLA in healthy donors. The protocol was immunoSEQ multiplex PCR, while the TCRdb copy is restricted to in-frame clones and leaves out a portion. This table has roughly 180,000 clones, over 70% appearing once. The sample consisted of PBMCs. These receptors were obtained from a man aged 18 to 29 in good health and CMV-seronegative. Both conserved end residues are part of each CDR3. D genes are given only for firm matches. Clone size appears in some rows only: once, few, many, or a class for an expanded clone.

J | V | D | size | CDR3 | DNA
TRBJ2-1 | TRBV5-4 | TRBD2 | . | CASSFPGGSNEQFF | TGTGCCAGCAGCTTTCCGGGAGGGAGCAATGAGCAGTTCTTC
TRBJ2-7 | TRBV11-1 | TRBD2 | few | CASSWTSGGHYEQYF | TGTGCCAGCAGCTGGACTAGCGGGGGGCATTACGAGCAGTACTTC
TRBJ2-1 | TRBV25-1 | . | few | CASSESRADEQFF | TGTGCCAGCAGTGAAAGCAGGGCAGATGAGCAGTTCTTC
TRBJ2-7 | TRBV29-1 | TRBD2 | . | CSVGLAETYEQYF | TGCAGCGTTGGGCTAGCGGAAACCTACGAGCAGTACTTC
TRBJ2-5 | TRBV7-2 | . | . | CASSPQQETQYF | TGTGCCAGCAGCCCCCAACAAGAGACCCAGTACTTC
TRBJ1-4 | TRBV7-9 | . | . | CASSLARGSGVTNEKLFF | TGTGCCAGCAGCTTAGCGCGGGGGTCCGGGGTTACTAATGAAAAACTGTTTTTT
TRBJ2-5 | TRBV29-1 | TRBD2 | . | CSVRSGRETQYF | TGCAGCGTCCGAAGCGGGAGAGAGACCCAGTACTTC
TRBJ1-1 | TRBV13 | . | . | CASSPLPRIEAFF | TGTGCCAGCAGCCCCTTACCGCGGATTGAAGCTTTCTTT
TRBJ2-7 | TRBV5-6 | TRBD2 | . | CASSWGGTWYEQYF | TGTGCCAGCAGCTGGGGGGGTACGTGGTACGAGCAGTACTTC
TRBJ2-3 | TRBV7-9 | TRBD1 | . | CASSHRDRARSSTDTQYF | TGTGCCAGCAGCCACCGGGACAGAGCAAGATCTAGCACAGATACGCAGTATTTT
TRBJ2-2 | TRBV30 | . | . | CAWSVSGELFF | TGTGCCTGGAGTGTCTCCGGGGAGCTGTTTTTT
TRBJ2-7 | TRBV5-1 | TRBD1 | . | CASSDKQGAVFVGAYEQYF | TGCGCCAGCAGCGATAAGCAGGGGGCGGTGTTCGTAGGGGCTTACGAGCAGTACTTC
TRBJ2-7 | TRBV9 | TRBD2 | . | CASSVQAGTTYEQYF | TGTGCCAGCAGCGTTCAAGCGGGGACTACCTACGAGCAGTACTTC
TRBJ2-3 | TRBV9 | . | . | CASSVDSPPSTDTQYF | TGTGCCAGCAGCGTAGATAGCCCGCCGAGCACAGATACGCAGTATTTT
TRBJ2-7 | TRBV29-1 | TRBD1 | . | CSVEERQGASKYF | TGCAGCGTTGAAGAGAGGCAGGGGGCTAGTAAGTACTTC
TRBJ1-2 | TRBV15 | TRBD1 | . | CATSRLQGGYGYTF | TGTGCCACCAGCAGGTTACAGGGGGGTTATGGCTACACCTTC
TRBJ1-4 | TRBV18 | . | . | CASSPYDRQQNEKLFF | TGTGCCAGCTCACCGTACGACAGGCAGCAGAATGAAAAACTGTTTTTT
TRBJ1-1 | TRBV7-9 | . | once | CASSRSVNTEAFF | TGTGCCAGCAGCCGTTCGGTGAACACTGAAGCTTTCTTT
TRBJ2-7 | TRBV27 | . | . | CASSRQGLRYFDEQYF | TGTGCCAGCAGCCGACAGGGACTTAGGTATTTCGACGAGCAGTACTTC
TRBJ2-5 | TRBV5-5 | . | few | CASSLTGTTETQYF | TGTGCCAGCAGCTTGACCGGGACAACAGAGACCCAGTACTTC
TRBJ2-5 | TRBV5-3 | . | once | CARSGSETQYF | TGTGCCAGAAGTGGCAGTGAGACCCAGTACTTC
TRBJ1-2 | TRBV19 | TRBD1 | . | CASSIKGTGDYGYTF | TGTGCCAGTAGTATAAAGGGAACAGGGGACTATGGCTACACCTTC
TRBJ2-7 | TRBV7-9 | . | . | CASSLIWSADEQYF | TGTGCCAGCAGCCTAATCTGGAGTGCGGACGAGCAGTACTTC
TRBJ1-1 | TRBV7-9 | . | . | CASSLRGQNTEAFF | TGTGCCAGCAGCTTAAGAGGACAAAACACTGAAGCTTTCTTT
TRBJ1-1 | TRBV5-1 | . | . | CASSNDPAGSGRAFF | TGCGCCAGCAGCAACGACCCCGCGGGGTCGGGGAGAGCTTTCTTT
TRBJ2-2 | TRBV28 | . | . | CASSIPTGSRGELFF | TGTGCCAGCAGTATCCCGACAGGAAGTCGCGGGGAGCTGTTTTTT
TRBJ2-3 | TRBV18 | TRBD1 | . | CASSPDRVSDTQYF | TGTGCCAGCTCACCAGACAGGGTATCAGATACGCAGTATTTT
TRBJ2-5 | TRBV5-4 | TRBD1 | . | CATKQTGTGAGETQYF | TGTGCCACAAAACAAACCGGGACAGGGGCTGGGGAGACCCAGTACTTC
TRBJ1-4 | TRBV4-2 | . | . | CASSQEQGSNEKLFF | TGTGCCAGCAGCCAAGAGCAGGGGAGTAATGAAAAACTGTTTTTT
TRBJ2-7 | TRBV6-6 | . | . | CASSYHRTRRDEQYF | TGTGCCAGCAGTTATCACCGGACCCGGCGGGACGAGCAGTACTTC
TRBJ2-1 | TRBV10-3 | . | . | CAILGHAGVYNEQFF | TGTGCCATCCTTGGACATGCTGGCGTCTACAATGAGCAGTTCTTC
TRBJ2-1 | TRBV5-1 | . | . | CASSSGSSYNEQFF | TGCGCCAGCAGCTCAGGAAGCTCCTACAATGAGCAGTTCTTC
TRBJ2-1 | TRBV7-2 | TRBD2 | . | CASSLRQALAGHNEQFF | TGTGCCAGCAGCTTACGTCAGGCCCTAGCGGGGCACAATGAGCAGTTCTTC
TRBJ2-1 | TRBV6-1 | TRBD2 | . | CASSATSGGTYNEQFF | TGTGCCAGCAGTGCCACTAGCGGGGGGACATACAATGAGCAGTTCTTC
TRBJ1-5 | TRBV11-3 | . | . | CASSLGGVQPQHF | TGTGCCAGCAGCCTGGGCGGGGTTCAGCCCCAGCATTTT
TRBJ1-2 | TRBV5-6 | . | . | CASSFTDRPNYGYTF | TGTGCCAGCAGCTTCACGGACAGACCTAACTATGGCTACACCTTC
TRBJ2-1 | TRBV7-7 | TRBD2 | . | CASSLRAGTSGSRNYNEQFF | TGTGCTAGCAGCTTAAGGGCGGGGACTAGCGGGAGTCGGAACTACAATGAGCAGTTCTTC
TRBJ2-7 | TRBV25-1 | . | . | CASSGNRYEQYF | TGTGCCAGCAGCGGGAATCGGTACGAGCAGTACTTC
TRBJ2-1 | TRBV7-2 | . | . | CASSLASVIPEQFF | TGTGCCAGCAGCTTAGCGTCTGTAATCCCTGAGCAGTTCTTC
TRBJ1-5 | TRBV6-1 | . | . | CASSEGWGRSQPQHF | TGTGCCAGCAGTGAAGGCTGGGGGCGGTCTCAGCCCCAGCATTTT
TRBJ2-3 | TRBV27 | . | . | CASSSSGPFGAWGDTQYF | TGTGCCAGCAGTTCTTCCGGGCCCTTTGGGGCCTGGGGAGATACGCAGTATTTT
TRBJ2-4 | TRBV7-9 | TRBD1 | . | CASNPPGQGYNIQYF | TGTGCCAGCAACCCGCCGGGACAGGGGTATAACATTCAGTACTTC
TRBJ1-2 | TRBV28 | TRBD1 | . | CASTTGTGAGYTF | TGTGCCAGCACAACCGGGACAGGGGCCGGCTACACCTTC
TRBJ2-5 | TRBV2 | TRBD2 | . | CASRELLGRPETQYF | TGTGCCAGCAGGGAACTTCTCGGGAGGCCAGAGACCCAGTACTTC
TRBJ2-1 | TRBV6-1 | TRBD1 | . | CASPGTGVYNEQFF | TGTGCCAGCCCCGGGACAGGGGTTTACAATGAGCAGTTCTTC
TRBJ2-2 | TRBV7-2 | TRBD2 | . | CASSFNSATVGRDAGELFF | TGTGCCAGCAGCTTTAATAGCGCGACAGTCGGGAGGGACGCCGGGGAGCTGTTTTTT
TRBJ2-3 | TRBV7-2 | TRBD2 | . | CASSLLRTSGGTDTQYF | TGTGCCAGCAGCTTACTCCGGACTAGCGGGGGGACAGATACGCAGTATTTT
TRBJ2-1 | TRBV4-2 | . | . | CASSQGSRGYNEQFF | TGTGCCAGCAGCCAAGGTTCCAGGGGCTACAATGAGCAGTTCTTC
TRBJ2-2 | TRBV27 | . | . | CASSFLGGTDTGELFF | TGTGCCAGCAGTTTCCTAGGGGGAACGGACACCGGGGAGCTGTTTTTT
TRBJ1-1 | TRBV9 | . | . | CASSVLQAGTEAFF | TGTGCCAGCAGCGTATTGCAGGCGGGTACTGAAGCTTTCTTT
TRBJ1-2 | TRBV15 | TRBD1 | . | CATSRDFGQVVSYGYTF | TGTGCCACCAGCAGAGATTTCGGACAGGTAGTATCCTATGGCTACACCTTC
TRBJ2-7 | TRBV18 | TRBD1 | . | CASSPAGTGWSYEQYF | TGTGCCAGCTCACCGGCGGGGACAGGGTGGTCCTACGAGCAGTACTTC